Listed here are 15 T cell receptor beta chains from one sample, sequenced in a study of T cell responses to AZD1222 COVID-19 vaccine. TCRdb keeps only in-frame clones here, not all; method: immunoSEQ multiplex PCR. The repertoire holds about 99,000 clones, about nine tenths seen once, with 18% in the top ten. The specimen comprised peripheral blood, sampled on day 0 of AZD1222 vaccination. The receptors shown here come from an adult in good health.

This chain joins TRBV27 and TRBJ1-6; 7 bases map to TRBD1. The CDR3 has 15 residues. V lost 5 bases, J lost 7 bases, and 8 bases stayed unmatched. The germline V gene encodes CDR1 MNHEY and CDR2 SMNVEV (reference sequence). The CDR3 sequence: CASSRRGQSNSPLHF. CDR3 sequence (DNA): TGTGCCAGCAGTAGAAGGGGACAGAGCAATTCACCCCTCCACTTT.

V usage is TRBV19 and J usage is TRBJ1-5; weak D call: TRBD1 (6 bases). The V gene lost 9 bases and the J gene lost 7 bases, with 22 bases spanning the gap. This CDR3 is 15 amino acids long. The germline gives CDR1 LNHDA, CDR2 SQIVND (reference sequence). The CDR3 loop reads CASGWGGNGQQPQHF. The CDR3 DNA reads TGTGCCAGCGGATGGGGGGGCAACGGTCAACAGCCCCAGCATTTT.

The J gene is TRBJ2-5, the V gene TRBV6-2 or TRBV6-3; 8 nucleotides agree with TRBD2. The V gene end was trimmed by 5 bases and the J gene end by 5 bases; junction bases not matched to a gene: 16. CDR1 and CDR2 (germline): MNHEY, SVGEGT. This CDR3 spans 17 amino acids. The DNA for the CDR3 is TGTGCCAGCAGTCACCCCTTTCGGACTAGCCGGTTGGAGACCCAGTACTTC. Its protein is CASSHPFRTSRLETQYF.

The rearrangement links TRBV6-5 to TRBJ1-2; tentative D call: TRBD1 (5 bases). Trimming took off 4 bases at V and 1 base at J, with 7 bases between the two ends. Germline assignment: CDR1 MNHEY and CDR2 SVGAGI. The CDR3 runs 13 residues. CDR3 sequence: CASSSDSNYGYTF. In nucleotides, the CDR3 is TGTGCCAGCAGTTCTGACAGTAACTATGGCTACACCTTC.

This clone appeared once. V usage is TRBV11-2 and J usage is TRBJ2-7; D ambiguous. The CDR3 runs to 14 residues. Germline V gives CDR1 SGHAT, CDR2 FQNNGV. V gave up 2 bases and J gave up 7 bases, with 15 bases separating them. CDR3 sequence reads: CASSLIIRAREQYF. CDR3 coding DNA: TGTGCCAGCAGCTTAATAATAAGGGCACGGGAGCAGTACTTC. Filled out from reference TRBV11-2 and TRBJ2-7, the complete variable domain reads EAGVAQSPRYKIIEKRQSVAFWCNPISGHATLYWYQQILGQGPKLLIQFQNNGVVDDSQLPKDRFSAERLKGVDSTLKIQPAKLEDSAVYLCASSLIIRAREQYFGPGTRLTVT.

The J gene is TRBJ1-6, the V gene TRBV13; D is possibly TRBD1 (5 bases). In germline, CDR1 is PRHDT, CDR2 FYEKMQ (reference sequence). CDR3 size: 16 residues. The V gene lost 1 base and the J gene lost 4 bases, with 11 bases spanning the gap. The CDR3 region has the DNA TGTGCCAGCAGCTTAGAGGGGCGCGGGTATAATTCACCCCTCCACTTT. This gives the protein CASSLEGRGYNSPLHF.

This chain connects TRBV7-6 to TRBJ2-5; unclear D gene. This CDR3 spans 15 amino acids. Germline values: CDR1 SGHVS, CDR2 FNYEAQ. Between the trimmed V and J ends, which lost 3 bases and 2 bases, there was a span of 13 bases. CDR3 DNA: TGTGCCAGCAGCTTCCTTTCTCGCTTACAAGAGACCCAGTACTTC. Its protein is CASSFLSRLQETQYF. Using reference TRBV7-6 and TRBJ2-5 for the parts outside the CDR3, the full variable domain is GAGVSQSPRYKVTKRGQDVALRCDPISGHVSLYWYRQALGQGPEFLTYFNYEAQQDKSGLPNDRFSAERPEGSISTLTIQRTEQRDSAMYRCASSFLSRLQETQYFGPGTRLLVL.

The CDR3, as DNA: TGTGCCAGCAGACCCGATATCTGGGGCGAGACCCAGTACTTC. Its protein is CASRPDIWGETQYF. V is TRBV6-5 and J is TRBJ2-5; perhaps TRBD1 as D (5 bases). Germline V gives CDR1 MNHEY, CDR2 SVGAGI. The CDR3 totals 14 residues. V lost 6 bases and J lost 5, with 16 bases in between.

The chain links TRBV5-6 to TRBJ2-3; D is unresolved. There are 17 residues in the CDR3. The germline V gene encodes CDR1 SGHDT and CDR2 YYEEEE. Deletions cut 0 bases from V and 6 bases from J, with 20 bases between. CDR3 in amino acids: CASSLGAGPTSKDTQYF. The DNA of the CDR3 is TGTGCCAGCAGCTTGGGGGCAGGACCCACCTCAAAGGATACGCAGTATTTT.

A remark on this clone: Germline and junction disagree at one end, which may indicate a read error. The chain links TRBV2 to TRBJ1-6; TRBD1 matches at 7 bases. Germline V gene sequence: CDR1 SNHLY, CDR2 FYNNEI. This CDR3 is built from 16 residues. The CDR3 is CASREALTGLGSPLHF. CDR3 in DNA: TGTGCCAGCAGAGAAGCCCTGACAGGGTTGGGTTCACCCCTCCACTTT.

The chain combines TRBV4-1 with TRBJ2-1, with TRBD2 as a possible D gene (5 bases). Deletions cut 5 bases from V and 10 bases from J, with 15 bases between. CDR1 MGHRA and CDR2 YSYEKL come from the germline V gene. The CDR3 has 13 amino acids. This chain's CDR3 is CASSFKVGDEQFF. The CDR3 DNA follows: TGCGCCAGCAGCTTCAAAGTGGGAGACGAGCAGTTCTTC.

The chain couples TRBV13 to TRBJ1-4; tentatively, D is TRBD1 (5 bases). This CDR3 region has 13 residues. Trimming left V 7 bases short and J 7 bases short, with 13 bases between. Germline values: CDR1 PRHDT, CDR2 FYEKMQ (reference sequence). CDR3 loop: CASTGGGGEKLFF. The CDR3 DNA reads TGTGCCAGCACCGGCGGGGGTGGTGAAAAACTGTTTTTT.

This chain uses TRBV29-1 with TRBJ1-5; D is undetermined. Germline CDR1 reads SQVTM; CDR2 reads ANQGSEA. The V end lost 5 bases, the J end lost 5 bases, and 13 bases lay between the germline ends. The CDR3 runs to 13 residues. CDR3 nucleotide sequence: TGCAGCGTTAGGACTTATGGAGATCAGCCCCAGCATTTT. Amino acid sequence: CSVRTYGDQPQHF.

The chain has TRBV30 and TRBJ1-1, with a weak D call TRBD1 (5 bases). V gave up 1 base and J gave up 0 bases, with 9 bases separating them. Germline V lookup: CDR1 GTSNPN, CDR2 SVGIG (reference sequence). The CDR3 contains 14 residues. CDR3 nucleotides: TGTGCCTGGAGTGCAGACAGACTGAACACTGAAGCTTTCTTT. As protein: CAWSADRLNTEAFF.

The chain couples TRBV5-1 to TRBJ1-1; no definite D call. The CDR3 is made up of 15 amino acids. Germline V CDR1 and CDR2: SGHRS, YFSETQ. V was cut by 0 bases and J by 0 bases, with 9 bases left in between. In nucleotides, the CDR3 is TGCGCCAGCAGCTTGGATCTGGGGTTGAACACTGAAGCTTTCTTT. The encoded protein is CASSLDLGLNTEAFF.